The entry below gives a single T cell receptor (beta chain) sequence along with its context. Its antigen is unidentified. Germline V gene sequence: CDR1 LNHDA, CDR2 SQIVND (reference sequence). Trimming at V came to 7 bases and at J to 6 bases, leaving 9 bases not matched to a gene. The CDR3 runs 15 residues. The record originates from a study of T cells in Graves' hyperthyroidism and ophthalmopathy. The study's findings and limits: Blood also held most thyroid clonotypes expanded beyond 0.001. In simple terms, a model built on 13 V-J features told ophthalmopathy apart from stable hyperthyroidism.

Researchers took RNA transcripts and amplified the TCR beta CDR3 regions from them. Primed by the HTBI set, a first-round RT-PCR was run on the TCR CDR3. MiXCR, run by TCRdb on the multiplex PCR reads, gives a single entry per CDR3 protein. The table has 200,000 to 250,000 distinct CDR3 sequences, less than 20% seen once. Criteria for exclusion of patients were uncontrolled infection, other autoimmune disease, pregnancy or lactation. This TCR was recovered from a woman aged 45-60 years with Graves' hyperthyroidism. Sample: blood. The V call is TRBV19, the J call TRBJ1-6; 7 bases match TRBD1. This CDR3 is CASNEQGRLNSPLHF. The CDR3 region has the DNA TGTGCCAGTAACGAACAGGGGCGCCTTAATTCACCCCTCCACTTT.